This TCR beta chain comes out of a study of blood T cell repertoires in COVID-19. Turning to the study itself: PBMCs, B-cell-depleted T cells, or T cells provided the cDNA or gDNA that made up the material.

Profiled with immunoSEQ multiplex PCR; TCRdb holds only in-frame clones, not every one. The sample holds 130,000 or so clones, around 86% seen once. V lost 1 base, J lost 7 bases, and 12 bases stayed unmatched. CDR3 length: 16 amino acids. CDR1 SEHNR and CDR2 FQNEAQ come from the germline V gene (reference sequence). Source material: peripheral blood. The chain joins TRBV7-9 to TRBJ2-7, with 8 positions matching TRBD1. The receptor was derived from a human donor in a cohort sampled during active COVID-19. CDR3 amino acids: CASSLGRAGGPLEQYF. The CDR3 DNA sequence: TGTGCCAGCAGCTTAGGACGGGCAGGGGGCCCCCTGGAGCAGTACTTC.